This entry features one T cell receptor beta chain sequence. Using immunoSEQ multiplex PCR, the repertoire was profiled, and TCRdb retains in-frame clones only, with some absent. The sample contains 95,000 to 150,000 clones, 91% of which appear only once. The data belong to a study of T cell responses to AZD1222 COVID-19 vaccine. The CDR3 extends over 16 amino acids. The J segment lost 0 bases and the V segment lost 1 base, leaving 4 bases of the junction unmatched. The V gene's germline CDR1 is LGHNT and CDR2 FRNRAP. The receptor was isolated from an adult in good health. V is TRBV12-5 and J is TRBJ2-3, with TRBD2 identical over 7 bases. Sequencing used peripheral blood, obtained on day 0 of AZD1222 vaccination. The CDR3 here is CASGLGSGASTDTQYF. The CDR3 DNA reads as TGTGCTAGTGGTTTGGGGAGCGGGGCGAGCACAGATACGCAGTATTTT. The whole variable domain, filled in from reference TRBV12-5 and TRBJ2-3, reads DARVTQTPRHKVTEMGQEVTMRCQPILGHNTVFWYRQTMMQGLELLAYFRNRAPLDDSGMPKDRFSAEMPDATLATLKIQPSEPRDSAVYFCASGLGSGASTDTQYFGPGTRLTVL.